The rows below give T cell receptor beta chains drawn from one sample of a study of shared clonotypes between healthy human individuals. Assay used: immunoSEQ multiplex PCR; TCRdb lists only in-frame clones, some missing. The data hold about 580,000 clones, with roughly 98% observed a single time. The sample taken for sequencing was naive CD8+ T cells sorted from blood. These receptors all come from a young man in good health. The CDR3 runs from the conserved cysteine through the conserved F or W. Each record gives: J gene, clone size, V gene, CDR3 protein. Size is stated for part of the rows, as once, few or many counts, or as a class when the clone is expanded.

j_gene: TRBJ2-7
abundance: NA
v_gene: TRBV18
CDR3aa: CASSPRDTSYEQYF

j_gene: TRBJ2-7
abundance: NA
v_gene: TRBV6-5
CDR3aa: CASSYSQARFTYEQYF

j_gene: TRBJ2-3
abundance: NA
v_gene: TRBV9
CDR3aa: CASSVEGTSTDTQYF

j_gene: TRBJ2-1
abundance: NA
v_gene: TRBV27
CDR3aa: CASSSELVLGANEQFF

j_gene: TRBJ2-1
abundance: once
v_gene: TRBV11-2
CDR3aa: CASSVEVRASGMVDEQFF

j_gene: TRBJ2-1
abundance: NA
v_gene: TRBV7-7
CDR3aa: CASSPYRGGRLGNEQFF

j_gene: TRBJ2-3
abundance: NA
v_gene: TRBV7-9
CDR3aa: CASSPRGGGTDTQYF

j_gene: TRBJ2-7
abundance: NA
v_gene: TRBV11-1
CDR3aa: CASSSIHRIDLHHEQYF

j_gene: TRBJ2-1
abundance: NA
v_gene: TRBV6-5
CDR3aa: CASSYVGYGEQFF

j_gene: TRBJ2-1
abundance: NA
v_gene: TRBV7-2
CDR3aa: CASSLAEADPISYNEQFF

j_gene: TRBJ2-1
abundance: NA
v_gene: TRBV5-4
CDR3aa: CASSLADNEQFF

j_gene: TRBJ2-3
abundance: NA
v_gene: TRBV11-2
CDR3aa: CASSFRSQSFTDTQYF

j_gene: TRBJ1-1
abundance: once
v_gene: TRBV11-2
CDR3aa: CASSGGTSGTEAFF

j_gene: TRBJ2-7
abundance: NA
v_gene: TRBV6-5
CDR3aa: CASSSLAGGHEQYF

j_gene: TRBJ2-7
abundance: NA
v_gene: TRBV27
CDR3aa: CASSPGGIGLYEQYF

j_gene: TRBJ2-7
abundance: NA
v_gene: TRBV18
CDR3aa: CASSPVAGEAYEQYF

j_gene: TRBJ2-3
abundance: NA
v_gene: TRBV28
CDR3aa: CASSLLQGSGTDTQYF

j_gene: TRBJ2-3
abundance: NA
v_gene: TRBV11-2
CDR3aa: CASSFLRAGSHTDTQYF

j_gene: TRBJ2-3
abundance: NA
v_gene: TRBV11-2
CDR3aa: CASSLAWGTDTQYF

j_gene: TRBJ2-7
abundance: NA
v_gene: TRBV19
CDR3aa: CASSIDPLAEGYEQYF

j_gene: TRBJ2-3
abundance: NA
v_gene: TRBV7-3
CDR3aa: CASSSPQGGYTDTQYF

j_gene: TRBJ2-3
abundance: NA
v_gene: TRBV15
CDR3aa: CATLARDTQYF

j_gene: TRBJ1-2
abundance: once
v_gene: TRBV19
CDR3aa: CASSLPTGANYGYTF

j_gene: TRBJ1-1
abundance: once
v_gene: TRBV11-2
CDR3aa: CASSSHGTGGAEAFF

j_gene: TRBJ2-7
abundance: NA
v_gene: TRBV2
CDR3aa: CASSVKQGLIQLGGEQYF

j_gene: TRBJ2-3
abundance: NA
v_gene: TRBV6-5
CDR3aa: CASSYGSKDTQYF

j_gene: TRBJ1-5
abundance: NA
v_gene: TRBV19
CDR3aa: CASSSPSNQPQHF

j_gene: TRBJ1-4
abundance: NA
v_gene: TRBV10-3
CDR3aa: CAITGGTNEKLFF

j_gene: TRBJ2-6
abundance: NA
v_gene: TRBV11-2
CDR3aa: CASSLSGANVLTF

j_gene: TRBJ2-7
abundance: NA
v_gene: TRBV7-9
CDR3aa: CASSTIGAQGYEQYF

j_gene: TRBJ2-7
abundance: NA
v_gene: TRBV9
CDR3aa: CASSVGSSDYEQYF

j_gene: TRBJ2-1
abundance: NA
v_gene: TRBV18
CDR3aa: CASSPEVDNEQFF

j_gene: TRBJ1-5
abundance: NA
v_gene: TRBV15
CDR3aa: CATSTGTGLQPQHF

j_gene: TRBJ2-1
abundance: NA
v_gene: TRBV7-8
CDR3aa: CASSVGPSGYNEQFF

j_gene: TRBJ2-7
abundance: NA
v_gene: TRBV10-2
CDR3aa: CAISAQGNSFDEQYF

j_gene: TRBJ1-5
abundance: NA
v_gene: TRBV27
CDR3aa: CASRATGKGQPQHF

j_gene: TRBJ2-5
abundance: once
v_gene: TRBV29-1
CDR3aa: CSVEDPQRELETQYF

j_gene: TRBJ2-7
abundance: NA
v_gene: TRBV4-1
CDR3aa: CASSRTDLGPYEQYF

j_gene: TRBJ1-2
abundance: NA
v_gene: TRBV27
CDR3aa: CASSTGPNYNNYGYTF

j_gene: TRBJ2-1
abundance: NA
v_gene: TRBV7-9
CDR3aa: CASSLVPGRNNEQFF

j_gene: TRBJ1-2
abundance: NA
v_gene: TRBV19
CDR3aa: CASSITPPTDNYGYTF

j_gene: TRBJ1-1
abundance: NA
v_gene: TRBV6-5
CDR3aa: CASRPYRAGNTEAFF

j_gene: TRBJ1-3
abundance: once
v_gene: TRBV29-1
CDR3aa: CSVGGLSSGNTIYF

j_gene: TRBJ2-7
abundance: NA
v_gene: TRBV5-1
CDR3aa: CASSSGQGIYEQYF

j_gene: TRBJ2-1
abundance: NA
v_gene: TRBV11-2
CDR3aa: CASSLLNPSIYNEQFF

j_gene: TRBJ2-7
abundance: NA
v_gene: TRBV5-6
CDR3aa: CASSFRQGEQQYF

j_gene: TRBJ1-1
abundance: NA
v_gene: TRBV6-1
CDR3aa: CASSEISKGLCF

j_gene: TRBJ2-1
abundance: NA
v_gene: TRBV5-6
CDR3aa: CASYGTSAFNEQFF

j_gene: TRBJ2-1
abundance: once
v_gene: TRBV29-1
CDR3aa: CSVPDPLGYNEQFF

j_gene: TRBJ2-5
abundance: once
v_gene: TRBV7-2
CDR3aa: CASSTGQVGRQETQYF